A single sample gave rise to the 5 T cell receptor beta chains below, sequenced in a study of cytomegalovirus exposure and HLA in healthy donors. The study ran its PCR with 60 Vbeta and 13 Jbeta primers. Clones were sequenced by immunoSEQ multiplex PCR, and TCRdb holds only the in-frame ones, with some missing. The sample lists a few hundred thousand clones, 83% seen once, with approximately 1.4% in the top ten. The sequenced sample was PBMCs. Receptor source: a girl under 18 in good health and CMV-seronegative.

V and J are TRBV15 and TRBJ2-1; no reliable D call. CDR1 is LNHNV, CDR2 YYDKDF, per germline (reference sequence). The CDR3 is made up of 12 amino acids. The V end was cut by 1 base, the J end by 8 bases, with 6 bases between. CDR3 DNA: TGTGCCACCAGCAGAGTACGGTATGAGCAGTTCTTC. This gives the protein CATSRVRYEQFF.

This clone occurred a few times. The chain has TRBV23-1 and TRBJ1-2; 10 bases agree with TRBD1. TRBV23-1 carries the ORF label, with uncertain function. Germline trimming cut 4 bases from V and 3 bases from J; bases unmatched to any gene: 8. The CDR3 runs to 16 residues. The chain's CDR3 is CASSPPGTGADYGYTF. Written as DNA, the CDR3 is TGCGCCAGCAGTCCTCCCGGGACAGGGGCAGACTATGGCTACACCTTC.

CDR3 DNA: TGTGCCAGTAGTACAGAAGAGGGACTAACCAATACGCAGTATTTT. As protein: CASSTEEGLTNTQYF. The genes are TRBV19 and TRBJ2-3; the match to TRBD2 covers 7 bases. The germline gives CDR1 LNHDA, CDR2 SQIVND (reference sequence). V lost 4 bases to trimming and J lost 7 bases; unmatched junction nucleotides: 11. CDR3 length: 15 residues.

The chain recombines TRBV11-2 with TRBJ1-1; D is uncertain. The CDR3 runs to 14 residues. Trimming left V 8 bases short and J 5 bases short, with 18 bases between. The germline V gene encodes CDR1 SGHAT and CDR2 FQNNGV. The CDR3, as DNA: TGTGCCAGCCGCAAAACGATGGGAGGGACTGAAGCTTTCTTT. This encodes CASRKTMGGTEAFF.

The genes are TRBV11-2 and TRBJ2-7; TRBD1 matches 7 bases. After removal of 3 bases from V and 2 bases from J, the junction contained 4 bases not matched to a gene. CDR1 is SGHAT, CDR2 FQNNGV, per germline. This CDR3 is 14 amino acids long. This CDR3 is CASSLDRRTYEQYF. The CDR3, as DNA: TGTGCCAGCAGCTTGGACAGGCGTACCTACGAGCAGTACTTC.